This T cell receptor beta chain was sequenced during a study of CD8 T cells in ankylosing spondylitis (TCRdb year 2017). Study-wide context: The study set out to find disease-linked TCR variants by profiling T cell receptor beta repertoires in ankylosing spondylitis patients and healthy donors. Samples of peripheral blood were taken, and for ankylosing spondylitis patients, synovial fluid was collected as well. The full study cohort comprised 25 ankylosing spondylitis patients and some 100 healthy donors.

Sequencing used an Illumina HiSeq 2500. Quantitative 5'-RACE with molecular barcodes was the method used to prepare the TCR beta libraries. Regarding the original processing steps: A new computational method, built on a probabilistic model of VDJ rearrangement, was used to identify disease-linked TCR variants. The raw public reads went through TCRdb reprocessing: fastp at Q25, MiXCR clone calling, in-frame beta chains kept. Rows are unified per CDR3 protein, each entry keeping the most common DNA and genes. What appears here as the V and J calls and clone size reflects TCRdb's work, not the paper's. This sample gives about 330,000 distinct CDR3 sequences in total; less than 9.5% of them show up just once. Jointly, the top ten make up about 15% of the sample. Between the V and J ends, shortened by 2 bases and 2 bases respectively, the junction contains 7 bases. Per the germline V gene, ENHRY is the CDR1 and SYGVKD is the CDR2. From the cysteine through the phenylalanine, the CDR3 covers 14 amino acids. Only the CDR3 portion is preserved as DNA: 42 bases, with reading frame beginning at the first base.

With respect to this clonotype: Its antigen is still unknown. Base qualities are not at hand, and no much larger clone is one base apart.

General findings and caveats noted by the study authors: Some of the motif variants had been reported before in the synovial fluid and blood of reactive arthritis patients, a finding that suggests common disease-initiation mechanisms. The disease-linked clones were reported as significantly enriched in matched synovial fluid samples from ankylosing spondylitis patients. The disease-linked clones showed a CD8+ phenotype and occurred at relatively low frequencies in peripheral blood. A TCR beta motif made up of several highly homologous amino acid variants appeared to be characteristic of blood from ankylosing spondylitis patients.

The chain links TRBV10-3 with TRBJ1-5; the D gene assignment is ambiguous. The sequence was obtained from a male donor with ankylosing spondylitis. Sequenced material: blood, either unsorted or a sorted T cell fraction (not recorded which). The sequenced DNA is TGTGCCATCAGTGAGAACGGGGGCAATCAGCCCCAGCATTTT. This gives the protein CAISENGGNQPQHF.